The 6 T cell receptor beta chains presented below share a single source sample, sequenced in a study of cytomegalovirus exposure and HLA in healthy donors. PCR was performed using 60 Vbeta and 13 Jbeta primers. The repertoire was sequenced with immunoSEQ multiplex PCR; TCRdb's copy has only in-frame clones and lacks some. In total, the table holds about 96,000 clones. The source material was PBMCs. The source of these receptors is a woman under 40 in good health and CMV-seronegative.

The gene calls are TRBV7-8 and TRBJ1-1; perhaps TRBD1 as D (5 bases). CDR1 SGHVS and CDR2 FQNEAQ come from the germline V gene. The V and J ends lost 5 bases and 7 bases respectively, with 14 bases between them. The CDR3 spans 13 residues. The CDR3 loop reads CASSQIARGEAFF. CDR3 nucleotides: TGTGCCAGCAGCCAAATCGCTAGGGGTGAAGCTTTCTTT.

The V gene is TRBV2, the J gene TRBJ2-1; TRBD2 aligns across 7 bases. Germline trimming cut 11 bases from V and 2 bases from J; bases unmatched to any gene: 0. Germline CDR1 reads SNHLY; CDR2 reads FYNNEI. The CDR3 runs to 11 residues. The CDR3 region is CAGGAYNEQFF. In DNA, the CDR3 is TGTGCCGGGGGGGCCTACAATGAGCAGTTCTTC.

This chain joins TRBV21-1 and TRBJ2-6; the table's D gene call, TRBD1, was not cross checked with the DNA. TRBV21-1 has pseudogene status. This CDR3 has 17 residues. This CDR3 reads CASSKNRGSAGANVLTF. For the CDR3, the DNA is TGTGCCAGCAGCAAGAACAGGGGATCGGCTGGGGCCAACGTCCTGACTTTC.

The rearrangement joins TRBV18 to TRBJ2-3; 7 bases agree with TRBD1. Germline-derived CDR1 and CDR2 are KGHSH and LQKENI. With V trimmed by 3 bases and J by 2 bases, 11 bases remained unmatched. CDR3 length: 17 amino acids. This CDR3 reads CASSPKHPGTVTDTQYF. The CDR3 DNA follows: TGTGCCAGCTCACCCAAACACCCCGGGACAGTCACAGATACGCAGTATTTT.

V and J are TRBV7-3 and TRBJ2-1, with D maybe TRBD2 (6 bases). Looked up from germline, CDR1 is SGHTA and CDR2 is FQGTGA. This CDR3 comprises 15 residues. The V end was cut by 5 bases, the J end by 6 bases, with 17 bases between. Written as DNA, the CDR3 is TGTGCCAGCAGCCAGGACTACCGGGGCTCCAATGAGCAGTTCTTC. Its protein is CASSQDYRGSNEQFF.

The chain employs TRBV19 and TRBJ1-2; 8 bases fit TRBD1. The CDR3 spans 15 residues. Germline CDR1 is LNHDA and CDR2 is SQIVND (reference sequence). V was pared by 6 bases and J by 0 bases, with 6 bases of the junction left unmatched. CDR3 in DNA: TGTGCCAGTAGCGTGAGGACAGGGACTAACTATGGCTACACCTTC. Its translation: CASSVRTGTNYGYTF.